One T cell receptor (beta chain) is described in this entry. Here immunoSEQ multiplex PCR was the method, and the copy in TCRdb shows in-frame clones only, minus some. This sample has 170,000 or so clones; more than 80% occur once, and the top ten carry 6.2%. The data stem from a study of blood T cell repertoires in COVID-19. At the level of the study: Acute and convalescent COVID-19 specimens originated in the United States, Italy and Spain.

Germline V gene lookup returns CDR1 SGDLS and CDR2 YYNGEE. This CDR3 spans 14 amino acids. The J segment lost 5 bases and the V segment lost 3 bases, leaving 6 bases of the junction unmatched. Sequencing was done on a sample of PBMCs or T cells enriched from blood (not recorded which). The gene calls are TRBV9 and TRBJ2-7, with TRBD1 identical over 9 bases. The receptor's source is a man in his forties or fifties who had recovered from COVID-19. This CDR3 is CASSAGTGFDEQYF. Written as DNA, the CDR3 is TGTGCCAGCAGCGCCGGGACAGGGTTCGACGAGCAGTACTTC.